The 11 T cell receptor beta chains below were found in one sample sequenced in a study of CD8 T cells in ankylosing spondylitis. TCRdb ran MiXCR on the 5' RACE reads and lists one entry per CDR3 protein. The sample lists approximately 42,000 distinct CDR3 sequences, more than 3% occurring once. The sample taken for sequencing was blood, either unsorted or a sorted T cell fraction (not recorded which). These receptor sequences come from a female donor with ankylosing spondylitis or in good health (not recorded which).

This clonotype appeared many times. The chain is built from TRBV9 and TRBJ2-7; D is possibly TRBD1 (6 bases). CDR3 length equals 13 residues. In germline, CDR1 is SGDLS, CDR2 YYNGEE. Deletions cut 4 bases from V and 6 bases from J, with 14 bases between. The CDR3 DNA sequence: TGTGCCAGCAGCAGGGAAACAGGGAGCGAGCAGTACTTC. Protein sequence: CASSRETGSEQYF.

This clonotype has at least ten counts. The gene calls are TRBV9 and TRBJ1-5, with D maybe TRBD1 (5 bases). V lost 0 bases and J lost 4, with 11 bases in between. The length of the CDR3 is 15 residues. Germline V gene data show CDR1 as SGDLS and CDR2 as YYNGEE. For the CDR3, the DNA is TGTGCCAGCAGCGTAGGGCAGGGAGGAAATCAGCCCCAGCATTTT. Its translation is CASSVGQGGNQPQHF.

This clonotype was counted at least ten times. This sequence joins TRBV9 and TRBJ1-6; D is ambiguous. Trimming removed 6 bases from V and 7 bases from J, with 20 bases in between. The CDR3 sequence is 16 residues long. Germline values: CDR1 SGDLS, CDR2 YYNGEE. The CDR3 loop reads CASTDRPLLGNSPLHF. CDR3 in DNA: TGTGCCAGCACCGACCGACCCCTTCTAGGCAATTCACCCCTCCACTTT.

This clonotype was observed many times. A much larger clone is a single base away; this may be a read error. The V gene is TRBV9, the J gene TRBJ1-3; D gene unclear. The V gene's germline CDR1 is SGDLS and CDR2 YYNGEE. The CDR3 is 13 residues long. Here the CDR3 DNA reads TGTACCAGCAGCGCCGGCGGGGGAAACACCATATATTTT. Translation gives CTSSAGGGNTIYF.

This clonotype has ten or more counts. CDR3 nucleotides: TGTGCCAGCAGCGTAGGAGGGCGAACTTGGGTGAACACTGAAGCTTTCTTT. Its translation is CASSVGGRTWVNTEAFF. The gene calls are TRBV9 and TRBJ1-1; D call uncertain. The CDR3 is made up of 17 amino acids. CDR1 and CDR2 from the germline V gene are SGDLS and YYNGEE. Trimming stripped 0 bases from V and 0 bases from J, with 15 bases between.

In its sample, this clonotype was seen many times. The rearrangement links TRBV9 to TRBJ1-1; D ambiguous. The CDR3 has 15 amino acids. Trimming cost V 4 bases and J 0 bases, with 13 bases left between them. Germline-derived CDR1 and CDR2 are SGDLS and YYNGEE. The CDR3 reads CASSPPGRLNTEAFF. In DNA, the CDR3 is TGTGCCAGCAGCCCACCAGGACGGCTGAACACTGAAGCTTTCTTT.

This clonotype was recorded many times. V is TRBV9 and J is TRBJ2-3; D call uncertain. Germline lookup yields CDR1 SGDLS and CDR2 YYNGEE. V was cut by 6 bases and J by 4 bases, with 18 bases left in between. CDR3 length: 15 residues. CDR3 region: CASTLQGGDPDTQYF. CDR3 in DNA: TGTGCCAGCACCCTTCAAGGCGGAGACCCAGATACGCAGTATTTT.

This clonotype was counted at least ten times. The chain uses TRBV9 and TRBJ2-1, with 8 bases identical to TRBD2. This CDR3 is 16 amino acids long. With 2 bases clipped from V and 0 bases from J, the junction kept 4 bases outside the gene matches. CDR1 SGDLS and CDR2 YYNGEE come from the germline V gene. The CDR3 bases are TGTGCCAGCAGCGTTAGCGGGGCACGCTCCTACAATGAGCAGTTCTTC. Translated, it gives CASSVSGARSYNEQFF.

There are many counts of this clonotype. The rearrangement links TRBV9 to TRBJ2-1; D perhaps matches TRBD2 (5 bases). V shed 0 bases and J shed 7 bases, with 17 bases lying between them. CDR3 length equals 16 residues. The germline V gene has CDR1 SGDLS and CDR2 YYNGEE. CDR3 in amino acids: CASSVEPSSLGNEQFF. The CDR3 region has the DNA TGTGCCAGCAGCGTAGAACCTAGCTCCTTGGGAAATGAGCAGTTCTTC.

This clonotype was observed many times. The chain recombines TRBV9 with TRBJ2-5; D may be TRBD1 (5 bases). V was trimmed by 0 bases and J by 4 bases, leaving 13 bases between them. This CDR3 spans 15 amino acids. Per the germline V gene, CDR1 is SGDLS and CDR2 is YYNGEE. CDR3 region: CASSVVGARGETQYF. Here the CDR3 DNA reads TGTGCCAGCAGCGTAGTAGGGGCTAGGGGAGAGACCCAGTACTTC.

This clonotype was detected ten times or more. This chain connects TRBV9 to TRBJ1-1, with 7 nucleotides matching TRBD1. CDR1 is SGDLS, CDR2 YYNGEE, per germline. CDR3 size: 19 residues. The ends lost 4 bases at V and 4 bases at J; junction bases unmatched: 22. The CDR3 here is CASSSGGGRSKRWTTEAFF. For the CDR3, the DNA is TGTGCCAGCAGCTCAGGGGGGGGCAGGTCTAAACGATGGACCACTGAAGCTTTCTTT.